This record concerns one T cell receptor beta chain sequence. Its antigen is not yet known. No base qualities exist here, and no much larger clone lies one base off it. The sample is drawn from a study of blood T cell repertoires in COVID-19 (dated by TCRdb to 2018 to 2021). With regard to the full study: The collaborator samples originated in the United States, Italy and Spain and spanned the acute and convalescent phases of COVID-19. The repertoires were released in a freely available public database meant as a resource for research on the immune response to SARS-CoV-2. The sample metadata nearly always contained a de-identified subject ID, COVID-19 status, age in years and sex. Samples were obtained from the ongoing ImmuneRACE study (first 160 participants) and from some 1,200 subjects provided by 6 global collaborators. The prospective study material was composed of cDNA or gDNA derived from T cells, B-cell-depleted T cells, or PBMCs. Where available, HLA class I and class II types were obtained from metadata supplied by the sample provider rather than from assay-based typing. Deeply sampled blood TCRbeta repertoires from subjects exposed to, actively infected with, or recovered from COVID-19 were included in the dataset.

One collaborating source in Seattle enrolled patients while the patients were actively infected and followed the patients over time throughout the course of disease. Each collaborating institution followed its own protocols to collect whole blood in K2EDTA tubes. Collaborator samples were shipped for TCRbeta analysis as frozen whole blood, isolated PBMCs, or DNA extracted from either sample type. TCRbeta CDR3 regions were amplified from genomic DNA by means of the immunoSEQ Assay, a bias-controlled multiplex PCR. The study's own analysis went as follows. Nucleated cell counts per sample were estimated from amplification of reference gene primers within the assay. To quantify the absolute abundance of each unique TCRbeta CDR3 rearrangement, sequence reads were collapsed and filtered. For each sample, productive Simpson clonality was calculated as the square root of Simpson's diversity index over productive rearrangements. The source is immuneACCESS, and TCRdb retained only in-frame sequences with V and J called. Part of the clones is not carried over; for the studies checked, unresolved V genes explain less than half of this, and the remainder is unexplained. For V, J and clone size, that table is used; D and trimming come from the DNA. The sample has around 400,000 clones on record, more than 75% of them singletons. The ten top clones hold approximately 2.5% of the sample.

Broad study findings and their caveats: Clinical and demographic metadata were provided uncurated, with the amount varying by source and participant.

CDR1 and CDR2 (LNHNV, YYDKDF) derive from the germline V gene (reference sequence). Clipping removes 1 base from V and 4 bases from J, with 6 as the unmatched junction base count. The CDR3 runs 16 amino acids, cysteine and phenylalanine included. The only DNA kept is the CDR3, 48 bases in frame from the first base. Sequenced input: peripheral blood. The rearranged chain carries TRBV15 and TRBJ1-4, and 7 bases in between align with TRBD1. The receptor's source is an older woman with COVID-19, enrolled during active disease. The nucleotide sequence reads as follows: TGTGCCACCAGCAGAGCTTTAGGACAGGTTAATGAAAAACTGTTTTTT. This encodes CATSRALGQVNEKLFF.